Listed below are T cell receptor beta chains from one sample, sequenced in a study of beta chain features in type 1 diabetes. Assay used: immunoSEQ multiplex PCR; TCRdb lists only in-frame clones, some missing. The table includes roughly 400,000 clones, approximately 15% detected once. The source material was naive CD4+ T cells from blood. The receptors were sampled from a young woman in good health. Each CDR3 is given with its conserved first and last residue. Each record gives: D gene, clone size, V gene, CDR3 length, J gene, CDR3 DNA, CDR3 protein. A D gene is named only where the DNA matches it firmly. A clone size is listed for some rows: how often the clone was seen (once, few, many), or a class if it is expanded.

d_call: .
clone_size: few
v_call: TRBV13
cdr3_length: 14
j_call: TRBJ2-7
cdr3_nt: TGTGCCAGCAGCTTAGGCACTAGAGTCCACGAGCAGTACTTC
cdr3_aa: CASSLGTRVHEQYF

d_call: TRBD1
clone_size: few
v_call: TRBV29-1
cdr3_length: 14
j_call: TRBJ1-4
cdr3_nt: TGCAGCGTTGCCGGGACAGGGGCTAATGAAAAACTGTTTTTT
cdr3_aa: CSVAGTGANEKLFF

d_call: .
clone_size: .
v_call: TRBV7-2
cdr3_length: 15
j_call: TRBJ1-2
cdr3_nt: TGTGCCAGCAGCACGTACATCACCACACCGGGTGGCTACACCTTC
cdr3_aa: CASSTYITTPGGYTF

d_call: TRBD2
clone_size: .
v_call: TRBV28
cdr3_length: 16
j_call: TRBJ2-7
cdr3_nt: TGTGCCAGCAGCCTCACCTTGACTAGCGGGAGGTACGAGCAGTACTTC
cdr3_aa: CASSLTLTSGRYEQYF

d_call: .
clone_size: few
v_call: TRBV4-2
cdr3_length: 15
j_call: TRBJ1-4
cdr3_nt: TGTGCCAGCAGCCAAGATAGGCGGTCTAATGAAAAACTGTTTTTT
cdr3_aa: CASSQDRRSNEKLFF

d_call: .
clone_size: .
v_call: TRBV28
cdr3_length: 15
j_call: TRBJ2-5
cdr3_nt: TGTGCCAGCAGTTCTCTGGGAGTAGGGCAAGAGACCCAGTACTTC
cdr3_aa: CASSSLGVGQETQYF

d_call: TRBD2
clone_size: few
v_call: TRBV27
cdr3_length: 14
j_call: TRBJ2-5
cdr3_nt: TGTGCCAGCAGTTCCCTAGCGGGAAAAGAGACCCAGTACTTC
cdr3_aa: CASSSLAGKETQYF

d_call: .
clone_size: .
v_call: TRBV25-1
cdr3_length: 13
j_call: TRBJ1-1
cdr3_nt: TGTGCCAGCACCCCGTGGCAGGGGAATGAAGCTTTCTTT
cdr3_aa: CASTPWQGNEAFF

d_call: .
clone_size: few
v_call: TRBV7-2
cdr3_length: 13
j_call: TRBJ2-2
cdr3_nt: TGTGCCAGCAGAGAGGGGAACACCGGGGAGCTGTTTTTT
cdr3_aa: CASREGNTGELFF

d_call: .
clone_size: .
v_call: TRBV18
cdr3_length: 15
j_call: TRBJ2-1
cdr3_nt: TGTGCCAGCTCATCATCATGGACTGTGAACAATGAGCAGTTCTTC
cdr3_aa: CASSSSWTVNNEQFF